This T cell receptor beta chain originates from a study of vaccination effects on CD4 cells after COVID-19. Across the whole study: Every well housed around 2.1 million PBMC, which grew in culture alongside 10 IU/ml IL-2 and approximately 10 ug/ml peptides.

Sequenced by immunoSEQ multiplex PCR; TCRdb stores in-frame clones only, minus some. The top ten hold approximately 2.4% of the sample, which has tens of thousands of clones, over 75% seen once. On this clone: Its antigen remains unidentified.

Trimming pared 7 bases from V and 8 bases from J, leaving 12 bases between. Germline values: CDR1 SGHTA, CDR2 FQGNSA. CDR3 length: 13 residues. Once cultured for 10 days, the cells underwent separation to obtain CD4+ T cells. Of the BNT162b2 and mRNA-1273 vaccines, participants received two doses of one or the other. Both day 3 and day 7 saw half the medium replaced with IL-2 medium. This chain links TRBV7-2 with TRBJ1-6, with no clear D. The TCR sequence derives from a human donor who received a COVID-19 vaccine. This specimen was CD4+ T cells from PBMCs cultured without peptide, taken after COVID-19 vaccination. As DNA, the CDR3 is TGTGCCAGCAACAACCCCCCCTATTCACCCCTCCACTTT. Protein: CASNNPPYSPLHF.